The rows below give T cell receptor beta chains drawn from one sample of a study of blood T cells in healthy people across ages. TCRdb reprocessed the 5' RACE reads with MiXCR, giving one entry per CDR3 protein. This table has fewer than 700,000 distinct CDR3 sequences, about 43% appearing once. The material sequenced was blood. Receptors were obtained from an elderly man in good health. Both conserved end residues are part of each CDR3. Fields, in order: V gene, J gene, clone size, D gene, CDR3 protein, CDR3 DNA. The D gene is left open where the match is weak. Size is omitted from some rows. Given values are once, few, many or a class for expanded clones.

V: TRBV7-2
J: TRBJ2-7
size: .
D: .
CDR3: CASSFSWRGGSYEQYF
DNA: TGTGCCAGCAGCTTTTCGTGGAGGGGAGGATCCTACGAGCAGTACTTC

V: TRBV6-5
J: TRBJ2-5
size: .
D: .
CDR3: CASSATGTAQETQYF
DNA: TGTGCCAGCAGTGCCACCGGGACCGCACAAGAGACCCAGTACTTC

V: TRBV3-1
J: TRBJ2-1
size: .
D: .
CDR3: CASSQLGEQFF
DNA: TGTGCCAGCAGCCAATTAGGTGAGCAGTTCTTC

V: TRBV2
J: TRBJ2-1
size: few
D: .
CDR3: CASKDVGGLYNEQFF
DNA: TGTGCCAGCAAGGATGTGGGGGGTCTCTACAATGAGCAGTTCTTC

V: TRBV29-1
J: TRBJ2-3
size: few
D: TRBD1
CDR3: CSVEEPGRQGATDTQYF
DNA: TGCAGCGTTGAAGAGCCGGGCAGACAGGGGGCGACAGATACGCAGTATTTT

V: TRBV4-2
J: TRBJ1-6
size: .
D: .
CDR3: CASSVNQGKNSPLHF
DNA: TGTGCCAGCAGCGTTAATCAGGGGAAGAATTCACCCCTCCACTTT

V: TRBV25-1
J: TRBJ2-5
size: many
D: .
CDR3: CASREETQYF
DNA: TGTGCCAGCAGGGAGGAGACCCAGTACTTC

V: TRBV7-6
J: TRBJ1-1
size: .
D: .
CDR3: CASSLDSKAFF
DNA: TGTGCCAGCAGCTTAGACAGCAAAGCTTTCTTT

V: TRBV29-1
J: TRBJ2-3
size: .
D: TRBD1
CDR3: CSVEKDRERDTDTQYF
DNA: TGCAGCGTTGAAAAGGACAGGGAGAGGGACACAGATACGCAGTATTTT

V: TRBV6-2/TRBV6-3
J: TRBJ1-1
size: .
D: TRBD1
CDR3: CASRQTGRAFF
DNA: TGTGCCAGCAGACAGACAGGGCGTGCTTTCTTT

V: TRBV14
J: TRBJ2-1
size: .
D: .
CDR3: CASTGLGAGNEQFF
DNA: TGTGCCAGCACCGGACTGGGGGCTGGCAATGAGCAGTTCTTC

V: TRBV7-9
J: TRBJ2-7
size: .
D: .
CDR3: CASSDRGAYEQYF
DNA: TGTGCCAGCAGCGACCGGGGCGCCTACGAGCAGTACTTC

V: TRBV15
J: TRBJ2-7
size: once
D: .
CDR3: CATSRDSGTYEQYF
DNA: TGTGCCACCAGCAGAGATTCGGGAACCTACGAGCAGTACTTC

V: TRBV6-2/TRBV6-3
J: TRBJ2-7
size: few
D: TRBD1
CDR3: CASSPLTGFYEQYF
DNA: TGTGCCAGCAGCCCCCTGACAGGGTTCTACGAGCAGTACTTC

V: TRBV6-2/TRBV6-3
J: TRBJ2-5
size: .
D: .
CDR3: CASSYSREVTIRETQYF
DNA: TGTGCCAGCAGTTACTCTAGAGAGGTAACCATCCGAGAGACCCAGTACTTC

V: TRBV7-2
J: TRBJ2-5
size: .
D: TRBD2
CDR3: CASRGASGSQETQYF
DNA: TGTGCCAGCAGGGGAGCTAGCGGATCCCAAGAGACCCAGTACTTC

V: TRBV6-1
J: TRBJ2-1
size: .
D: TRBD1
CDR3: CASSVPLTGAYNEQFF
DNA: TGTGCCAGCAGCGTGCCCTTGACAGGGGCCTACAATGAGCAGTTCTTC

V: TRBV7-9
J: TRBJ2-1
size: few
D: TRBD1
CDR3: CAGGTGRSNEQFF
DNA: TGTGCCGGGGGGACAGGGCGTTCCAATGAGCAGTTCTTC

V: TRBV24-1
J: TRBJ2-7
size: .
D: .
CDR3: CATSEAPFYEQYF
DNA: TGTGCCACCAGTGAAGCTCCTTTCTACGAGCAGTACTTC

V: TRBV10-3
J: TRBJ2-7
size: .
D: .
CDR3: CAIKGTRETGEQYF
DNA: TGTGCCATCAAGGGGACACGGGAAACGGGCGAGCAGTACTTC

V: TRBV7-8
J: TRBJ1-1
size: few
D: .
CDR3: CASSRGMNTEAFF
DNA: TGTGCCAGCAGTCGGGGTATGAACACTGAAGCTTTCTTT

V: TRBV20-1
J: TRBJ2-3
size: few
D: .
CDR3: CSAAFSTDTQYF
DNA: TGCAGTGCCGCGTTTAGCACAGATACGCAGTATTTT

V: TRBV9
J: TRBJ1-6
size: .
D: .
CDR3: CASSARDRLSALHF
DNA: TGTGCCAGCAGCGCCCGGGACCGCCTATCGGCCCTCCACTTT

V: TRBV5-1
J: TRBJ2-7
size: .
D: TRBD1
CDR3: CASSRDSGTYEQYF
DNA: TGCGCCAGCTCGAGGGACAGCGGTACCTACGAGCAGTACTTC

V: TRBV30
J: TRBJ1-6
size: once
D: .
CDR3: CAWSVGANSPLHF
DNA: TGTGCCTGGAGTGTAGGCGCGAATTCACCCCTCCACTTT

V: TRBV27
J: TRBJ2-3
size: .
D: .
CDR3: CASSLRQESTDTQYF
DNA: TGTGCCAGCAGTTTGCGTCAGGAGAGCACAGATACGCAGTATTTT

V: TRBV7-9
J: TRBJ2-4
size: .
D: .
CDR3: CASSLISGQIAKNIQYF
DNA: TGTGCCAGCAGCTTAATATCCGGGCAAATAGCCAAAAACATTCAGTACTTC

V: TRBV20-1
J: TRBJ1-2
size: .
D: .
CDR3: CSARDRGGRNYGYTF
DNA: TGCAGTGCTAGAGATCGCGGGGGCAGGAACTATGGCTACACCTTC

V: TRBV4-3
J: TRBJ1-1
size: few
D: .
CDR3: CASSQDIRSTEAFF
DNA: TGCGCCAGCAGCCAAGATATCAGGAGCACTGAAGCTTTCTTT

V: TRBV6-4
J: TRBJ1-2
size: few
D: TRBD1
CDR3: CASRPHSGTGDYTF
DNA: TGTGCCAGCAGGCCCCATTCCGGGACAGGGGACTACACCTTC

V: TRBV12-3/TRBV12-4
J: TRBJ2-1
size: many
D: .
CDR3: CASSGTGSSYNEQFF
DNA: TGTGCCAGCAGCGGAACAGGGAGCTCCTACAATGAGCAGTTCTTC

V: TRBV6-2/TRBV6-3
J: TRBJ2-1
size: .
D: TRBD1
CDR3: CASSSGTGRGETQFF
DNA: TGTGCCAGCAGTTCCGGGACAGGGCGTGGAGAGACCCAGTTCTTC

V: TRBV5-1
J: TRBJ2-7
size: .
D: .
CDR3: CASSLEGWQPTYEQYF
DNA: TGCGCCAGCAGCTTGGAAGGTTGGCAGCCGACCTACGAGCAGTACTTC

V: TRBV20-1
J: TRBJ1-2
size: .
D: .
CDR3: CSAPEQGNYGYTF
DNA: TGCAGTGCGCCAGAACAGGGCAACTATGGCTACACCTTC

V: TRBV4-2
J: TRBJ2-3
size: .
D: TRBD2
CDR3: CASSQGLAITSTDTQYF
DNA: TGTGCCAGCAGCCAAGGACTAGCGATAACTAGCACAGATACGCAGTATTTT

V: TRBV7-6
J: TRBJ2-3
size: few
D: .
CDR3: CASSLVGKVTDTQYF
DNA: TGTGCCAGCAGCTTAGTTGGCAAAGTCACAGATACGCAGTATTTT

V: TRBV5-5
J: TRBJ2-3
size: .
D: TRBD2
CDR3: CASSRIAGRPEDAQYF
DNA: TGTGCCAGCAGCCGAATAGCGGGGAGACCTGAAGATGCGCAGTATTTT

V: TRBV7-8
J: TRBJ1-2
size: few
D: TRBD1
CDR3: CASSPGTGFNYGYTF
DNA: TGTGCCAGCAGCCCCGGGACAGGGTTCAACTATGGCTACACCTTC

V: TRBV21-1
J: TRBJ2-3
size: .
D: .
CDR3: CASLTAGVSLDTQYF
DNA: TGTGCCAGCCTTACGGCGGGAGTCTCCCTAGATACGCAGTATTTT

V: TRBV25-1
J: TRBJ2-7
size: few
D: .
CDR3: CASSASGVREQYF
DNA: TGTGCCAGCAGTGCCTCAGGGGTGAGGGAGCAGTACTTC

V: TRBV7-6
J: TRBJ2-5
size: .
D: .
CDR3: CASSLVSVSHNEQYF
DNA: TGTGCCAGCAGCTTAGTTTCCGTATCCCACAATGAGCAGTACTTC

V: TRBV29-1
J: TRBJ2-7
size: .
D: .
CDR3: CSVRAGFSYEQYF
DNA: TGCAGCGTTAGGGCAGGTTTCTCCTACGAGCAGTACTTC

V: TRBV20-1
J: TRBJ2-7
size: .
D: .
CDR3: CSAPHPGPYEQYF
DNA: TGCAGTGCCCCTCACCCGGGCCCCTACGAGCAGTACTTC

V: TRBV28
J: TRBJ1-5
size: .
D: .
CDR3: CASANTGSGAIQPQHF
DNA: TGTGCCAGCGCCAACACAGGGAGTGGGGCGATACAGCCCCAGCATTTT

V: TRBV18
J: TRBJ2-7
size: .
D: TRBD1
CDR3: CASSPGQGAYNEQYF
DNA: TGTGCCAGCTCCCCCGGACAGGGGGCATACAATGAGCAGTACTTC

V: TRBV12-3/TRBV12-4
J: TRBJ2-2
size: .
D: TRBD1
CDR3: CASSNRGGTGELFF
DNA: TGTGCCAGCAGTAACAGGGGCGGAACCGGGGAGCTGTTCTTT

V: TRBV10-3
J: TRBJ2-1
size: few
D: TRBD1
CDR3: CAISGTGGKEQFF
DNA: TGTGCCATCAGTGGGACAGGGGGCAAGGAGCAGTTCTTC

V: TRBV11-3
J: TRBJ2-5
size: many
D: .
CDR3: CASSLAPGEQETQYF
DNA: TGTGCCAGCAGCTTAGCCCCCGGAGAGCAAGAGACCCAGTACTTC

V: TRBV3-1
J: TRBJ2-7
size: few
D: .
CDR3: CASSQAVINNEQYF
DNA: TGTGCCAGCAGCCAAGCGGTAATTAACAATGAGCAGTACTTC

V: TRBV10-3
J: TRBJ1-2
size: few
D: .
CDR3: CAISEQPTGRSNYGYTF
DNA: TGTGCCATCAGTGAGCAGCCCACAGGGCGAAGTAACTATGGCTACACCTTC

V: TRBV6-5
J: TRBJ1-1
size: many
D: .
CDR3: CATKPGHSNTEAFF
DNA: TGTGCCACCAAACCGGGACACTCAAACACTGAAGCTTTCTTT

V: TRBV12-3/TRBV12-4
J: TRBJ1-2
size: .
D: .
CDR3: CASSPGPKPNYGYTF
DNA: TGTGCCAGCAGTCCGGGGCCAAAACCTAACTATGGCTACACCTTC

V: TRBV14
J: TRBJ2-1
size: .
D: .
CDR3: CASSQDRVRFEQFF
DNA: TGTGCCAGCAGCCAAGACAGGGTTCGGTTTGAGCAGTTCTTC

V: TRBV29-1
J: TRBJ2-7
size: many
D: .
CDR3: CSAGFSGDPAGEQYF
DNA: TGCAGCGCAGGTTTCTCGGGGGACCCGGCGGGGGAGCAGTACTTC

V: TRBV7-2
J: TRBJ2-5
size: many
D: TRBD2
CDR3: CASSLGLAGGQETQYF
DNA: TGCGCCAGCAGCCTCGGACTAGCGGGGGGCCAAGAGACCCAGTACTTC

V: TRBV7-9
J: TRBJ2-7
size: .
D: .
CDR3: CASSSTKGTTYEQYF
DNA: TGTGCCAGCAGCTCCACCAAAGGGACAACCTACGAGCAGTACTTC

V: TRBV5-1
J: TRBJ1-1
size: .
D: TRBD1
CDR3: CASSLARDSPNTEAFF
DNA: TGCGCCAGCAGCTTGGCCCGGGACAGCCCCAACACTGAAGCTTTCTTT

V: TRBV20-1
J: TRBJ2-1
size: .
D: TRBD1
CDR3: CSAPDRSSYNEQFF
DNA: TGCAGTGCCCCGGACAGGAGCTCCTACAATGAGCAGTTCTTC

V: TRBV4-1
J: TRBJ2-1
size: few
D: .
CDR3: CASSIRGIETYNEQFF
DNA: TGCGCCAGCAGCATTAGAGGGATCGAAACCTACAATGAGCAGTTCTTC